Following are 5 T cell receptor beta chains from one sample sequenced in a study of cytomegalovirus exposure and HLA in healthy donors. PCR employed 60 Vbeta and 13 Jbeta primers. The method was immunoSEQ multiplex PCR; TCRdb's version includes in-frame clones alone and lacks a portion of them. This sample has 120,000 or so clones, with around 66% found just once. The sequenced material came from PBMCs. These receptors were collected from a woman aged 40-49 years in good health and CMV-seropositive.

The CDR3 sequence is CASSGGRGGEQFF. In DNA, the CDR3 is TGTGCCAGCAGTGGGGGGAGGGGGGGGGAGCAGTTCTTC. The chain employs TRBV6-1 and TRBJ2-1, with a tentative D call TRBD2 (7 bases). CDR3 length: 13 residues. V was cut by 4 bases and J by 10 bases, with 14 bases left in between. In germline, CDR1 is MNHNS, CDR2 SASEGT.

The chain employs TRBV4-1 and TRBJ1-1; no definite D call. Trimming pared 2 bases from V and 0 bases from J, leaving 7 bases between. This CDR3 has 14 amino acids. Looked up from germline, CDR1 is MGHRA and CDR2 is YSYEKL. As DNA, the CDR3 is TGCGCCAGCAGCCAAAAACAGATGAACACTGAAGCTTTCTTT. This translates into CASSQKQMNTEAFF.

The chain carries TRBV5-1 and TRBJ2-1, with 7 bases aligning to TRBD1. After removal of 4 bases from V and 7 bases from J, the junction contained 5 bases not matched to a gene. The germline V gene has CDR1 SGHRS and CDR2 YFSETQ. There are 13 residues in the CDR3. The CDR3 loop is CASSTIQGNEQFF. DNA for the CDR3: TGCGCCAGCAGCACGATACAGGGGAATGAGCAGTTCTTC.

V usage is TRBV5-1 and J usage is TRBJ2-2; 10 bases map to TRBD2. V was pared by 0 bases and J by 3 bases, with 5 bases of the junction left unmatched. Germline V gene data show CDR1 as SGHRS and CDR2 as YFSETQ. The CDR3 extends over 17 amino acids. CDR3 region: CASSLAGTSDDTGELFF. CDR3 DNA sequence: TGCGCCAGCAGCTTGGCCGGGACTAGCGACGACACCGGGGAGCTGTTTTTT.

This clone was counted a few times. The V call is TRBV18, the J call TRBJ2-7; TRBD1 aligns across 11 bases. Per the germline V gene, CDR1 is KGHSH and CDR2 is LQKENI. CDR3 size: 16 residues. V shed 4 bases and J 3 bases; nucleotides not matched to a gene: 8. The CDR3 region has the DNA TGTGCCAGCTCACAGAGCCGGGACAGGGGGTTCTACGAGCAGTACTTC. This encodes CASSQSRDRGFYEQYF.